The 8 T cell receptor beta chains below all came from one sample that was sequenced in a study of blood T cell repertoires in COVID-19 (dated by TCRdb to 2020 to 2022). The library was obtained by the immunoSEQ multiplex PCR assay. Drawn from immuneACCESS, this table holds only the in-frame rearrangements with V and J called that TCRdb kept. Clones are partly lost; checked studies trace under half to an unresolved V gene and leave the rest unexplained. Here the sample has around 310,000 clones; around nine tenths occur a single time. The ten top clones hold just under 9.5% of the sample. Sequenced material: PBMCs or T cells enriched from blood (not recorded which). The receptors here all came from a woman aged 30 to 39 who had recovered from COVID-19.

This clone showed up just once. The chain employs TRBV29-1 and TRBJ1-1; 9 positions match TRBD1. The germline CDR1 and CDR2 sequences are SQVTM and ANQGSEA. J was trimmed by 7 bases and V by 2 bases; bases with no gene match: 11. The CDR3 spans 15 residues. In nucleotides, the CDR3 is TGCAGCGTTGAAAAGGATGGGACAGGGTTTGGTGAAGCTTTCTTT. It encodes CSVEKDGTGFGEAFF.

This chain connects TRBV18 to TRBJ2-6; no clear D gene. From germline, CDR1 is KGHSH and CDR2 LQKENI. The CDR3 loop spans 19 amino acids. V was shortened by 5 bases and J by 0 bases, with 20 bases between the two germline ends. The CDR3 DNA reads TGTGCCAGCTCAGGTCTAACAGTGCACCCCAGCTCTGGGGCCAACGTCCTGACTTTC. This translates into CASSGLTVHPSSGANVLTF.

The rearrangement uses TRBV5-1 and TRBJ2-3, with D perhaps matching TRBD2 (6 bases). V lost 0 bases and J 6 bases, leaving 14 bases between the germline ends. The germline V gene encodes CDR1 SGHRS and CDR2 YFSETQ. The CDR3 is 15 residues long. CDR3 in DNA: TGCGCCAGCAGCTTGGTTGGCGGGATTCAGGATACGCAGTATTTT. Amino acids: CASSLVGGIQDTQYF.

The gene calls are TRBV4-2 and TRBJ2-1; 7 positions agree with TRBD1. CDR1 and CDR2 from the germline V gene are LGHNA and YNFKEQ. Losses at the gene ends were 5 bases for V and 8 bases for J; bases not matched to a gene: 9. CDR3 length: 14 amino acids. The DNA for the CDR3 is TGTGCCAGCAGCTCACGACAGGGTGGGGATGAGCAGTTCTTC. Translated, it gives CASSSRQGGDEQFF.

The rearrangement joins TRBV12-3 or TRBV12-4 to TRBJ1-3; no clear D gene. V lost 6 bases, J lost 4 bases, and 4 bases lay in between. This CDR3 is built from 11 residues. The CDR3 sequence is CASRLGNTIYF. CDR3 DNA sequence: TGTGCCAGCAGACTAGGAAACACCATATATTTT.

V and J are TRBV6-5 and TRBJ1-1; D ambiguous. Germline-derived CDR1 and CDR2 are MNHEY and SVGAGI. The V end was cut by 7 bases, the J end by 1 base, with 10 bases between. The CDR3 loop spans 13 amino acids. Here the CDR3 reads CASTPDSNTEAFF. Written as DNA, the CDR3 is TGTGCCAGCACCCCGGACTCGAACACTGAAGCTTTCTTT.

The V call is TRBV2, the J call TRBJ2-3; 14 bases map to TRBD2. Germline CDR1 is SNHLY and CDR2 is FYNNEI. Unmatched junction bases numbered 2, after V lost 6 bases and J lost 6 bases. The CDR3 extends over 14 amino acids. The CDR3 is CASRGTSGSDTQYF. The DNA of the CDR3 is TGTGCCAGCAGGGGGACTAGCGGGAGTGATACGCAGTATTTT.

In this sample, this clone turned up once. This rearrangement joins TRBV4-1 to TRBJ2-7, with D tentatively TRBD1 (5 bases). Trimming pared 2 bases from V and 2 bases from J, leaving 19 bases between. Germline V gives CDR1 MGHRA, CDR2 YSYEKL. This CDR3 comprises 17 residues. The CDR3 coding sequence is TGCGCCAGCAGCCAAACCCACCGGGCGGACATCGCCTACGAGCAGTACTTC. Its protein is CASSQTHRADIAYEQYF.